A selection of T cell receptor beta chains follows, all from one sample in a study of shared clonotypes between healthy human individuals. Profiling relied on immunoSEQ multiplex PCR, and the TCRdb table lists in-frame clones only, not all of them. The sample holds roughly 410,000 clones, approximately 97% seen once. Sequencing was done on a sample of memory CD8+ T cells sorted from blood. These receptor sequences come from a man aged 30-40 years in good health. CDR3s include the opening cysteine and the closing phenylalanine or tryptophan. A D gene is named only where the DNA matches it firmly. Clone size is stated in some rows and not others, as once, few, many or a class when expanded.

j_call: TRBJ2-1; d_call: .; v_call: TRBV4-1; clone_size: .; cdr3_aa: CASSQVGGEQFF; cdr3_nt: TGCGCCAGCAGCCAAGTAGGGGGTGAGCAGTTCTTC
j_call: TRBJ2-7; d_call: .; v_call: TRBV10-2; clone_size: .; cdr3_aa: CASALPSASYEQYF; cdr3_nt: TGCGCCAGCGCTCTTCCTTCCGCCTCCTACGAGCAGTACTTC
j_call: TRBJ2-7; d_call: TRBD2; v_call: TRBV19; clone_size: .; cdr3_aa: CASSFSGRAYEQYF; cdr3_nt: TGTGCCAGTAGTTTCAGCGGGAGGGCCTACGAGCAGTACTTC
j_call: TRBJ2-1; d_call: TRBD2; v_call: TRBV4-2; clone_size: .; cdr3_aa: CASSPGLAGAGEQFF; cdr3_nt: TGTGCCAGCAGCCCGGGACTAGCGGGAGCCGGGGAGCAGTTCTTC
j_call: TRBJ2-5; d_call: .; v_call: TRBV21-1; clone_size: .; cdr3_aa: CASSKRRQGGETQYF; cdr3_nt: TGTGCCAGCAGCAAAAGGAGACAGGGCGGGGAGACCCAGTACTTC
j_call: TRBJ2-2; d_call: TRBD2; v_call: TRBV5-1; clone_size: .; cdr3_aa: CASSSPHSGRGPGELFF; cdr3_nt: TGCGCCAGCAGCTCACCTCATAGCGGGAGAGGGCCCGGGGAGCTGTTTTTT
j_call: TRBJ2-7; d_call: .; v_call: TRBV5-6; clone_size: .; cdr3_aa: CASSPGHTYEQYF; cdr3_nt: TGTGCCAGCAGCCCTGGACACACCTACGAGCAGTACTTC
j_call: TRBJ2-3; d_call: TRBD2; v_call: TRBV27; clone_size: .; cdr3_aa: CASRTSGLRSDTQYF; cdr3_nt: TGTGCCAGCCGGACTAGCGGCCTAAGGAGTGATACGCAGTATTTT
j_call: TRBJ2-7; d_call: TRBD2; v_call: TRBV18; clone_size: .; cdr3_aa: CASSPYPDEAGASYEQYF; cdr3_nt: TGTGCCAGCTCACCGTATCCGGATGAAGCGGGAGCTAGCTACGAGCAGTACTTC
j_call: TRBJ1-4; d_call: .; v_call: TRBV27; clone_size: .; cdr3_aa: CASRDWDNEKLFF; cdr3_nt: TGTGCCAGCAGGGACTGGGACAATGAAAAACTGTTTTTT
j_call: TRBJ1-2; d_call: .; v_call: TRBV2; clone_size: .; cdr3_aa: CASSDRESHYGYTF; cdr3_nt: TGTGCCAGCAGTGACCGGGAGTCTCACTATGGCTACACCTTC
j_call: TRBJ1-2; d_call: .; v_call: TRBV2; clone_size: few; cdr3_aa: CASLWFSGYTF; cdr3_nt: TGTGCCAGCTTGTGGTTCTCTGGCTACACCTTC
j_call: TRBJ2-5; d_call: TRBD2; v_call: TRBV28; clone_size: once; cdr3_aa: CASRTSGRETQYF; cdr3_nt: TGTGCCAGCAGGACTAGCGGGAGGGAGACCCAGTACTTC
j_call: TRBJ2-5; d_call: .; v_call: TRBV25-1; clone_size: .; cdr3_aa: CASSPYQAAAQETQYF; cdr3_nt: TGTGCCAGCAGTCCTTATCAAGCAGCGGCCCAAGAGACCCAGTACTTC
j_call: TRBJ1-1; d_call: TRBD1; v_call: TRBV19; clone_size: .; cdr3_aa: CASRKGGTGEVNTEAFF; cdr3_nt: TGTGCCAGTAGAAAGGGGGGAACAGGGGAGGTGAACACTGAAGCTTTCTTT
j_call: TRBJ1-5; d_call: TRBD1; v_call: TRBV27; clone_size: .; cdr3_aa: CASSRGTDSNQPQHF; cdr3_nt: TGTGCCAGCAGTAGGGGGACAGACAGCAATCAGCCCCAGCATTTT
j_call: TRBJ2-3; d_call: .; v_call: TRBV27; clone_size: .; cdr3_aa: CASSLSPLRRGITDTQYF; cdr3_nt: TGTGCCAGCAGTTTATCCCCTTTACGGAGGGGAATAACAGATACGCAGTATTTT
j_call: TRBJ2-7; d_call: TRBD1; v_call: TRBV30; clone_size: .; cdr3_aa: CAWSVGQGAYEQYF; cdr3_nt: TGTGCCTGGAGTGTGGGACAGGGGGCGTACGAGCAGTACTTC
j_call: TRBJ1-6; d_call: .; v_call: TRBV7-9; clone_size: .; cdr3_aa: CASSAGTRTLHF; cdr3_nt: TGTGCCAGCAGCGCCGGGACCCGAACCCTCCACTTT
j_call: TRBJ2-3; d_call: .; v_call: TRBV4-2; clone_size: .; cdr3_aa: CASSQESGGGADTQYF; cdr3_nt: TGTGCCAGCAGCCAAGAGTCCGGCGGCGGTGCAGATACGCAGTATTTT
j_call: TRBJ1-5; d_call: .; v_call: TRBV25-1; clone_size: .; cdr3_aa: CATQGGWNQPQHF; cdr3_nt: TGTGCCACCCAGGGAGGGTGGAATCAGCCCCAGCATTTT
j_call: TRBJ2-3; d_call: TRBD2; v_call: TRBV28; clone_size: .; cdr3_aa: CASSQPFTSGSRNTQYF; cdr3_nt: TGTGCCAGCAGTCAACCCTTCACTAGCGGGAGTCGAAATACGCAGTATTTT